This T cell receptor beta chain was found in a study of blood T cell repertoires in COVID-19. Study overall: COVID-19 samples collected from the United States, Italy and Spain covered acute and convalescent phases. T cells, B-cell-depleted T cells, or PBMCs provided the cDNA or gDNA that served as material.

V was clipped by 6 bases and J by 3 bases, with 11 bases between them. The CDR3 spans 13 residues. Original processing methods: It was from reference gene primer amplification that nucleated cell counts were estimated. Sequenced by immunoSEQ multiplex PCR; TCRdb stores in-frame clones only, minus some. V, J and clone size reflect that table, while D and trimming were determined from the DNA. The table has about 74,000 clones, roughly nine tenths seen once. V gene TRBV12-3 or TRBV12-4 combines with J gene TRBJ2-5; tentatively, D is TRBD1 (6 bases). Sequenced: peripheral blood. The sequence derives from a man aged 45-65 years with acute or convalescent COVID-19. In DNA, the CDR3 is TGTGCCAGCAGCCCCGGGACAAAAGAGACCCAGTACTTC. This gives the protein CASSPGTKETQYF.